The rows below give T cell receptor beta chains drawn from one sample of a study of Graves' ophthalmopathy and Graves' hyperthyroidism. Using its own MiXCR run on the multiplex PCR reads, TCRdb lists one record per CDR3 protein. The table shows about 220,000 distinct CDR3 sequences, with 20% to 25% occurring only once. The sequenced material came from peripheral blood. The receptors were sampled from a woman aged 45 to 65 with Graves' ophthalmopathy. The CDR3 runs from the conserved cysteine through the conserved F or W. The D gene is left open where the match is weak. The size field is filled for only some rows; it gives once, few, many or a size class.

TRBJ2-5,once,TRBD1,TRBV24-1,TGTGCCACCAGTGAGTCTTCAGGGGGTTGGGAGACCCAGTACTTC,CATSESSGGWETQYF
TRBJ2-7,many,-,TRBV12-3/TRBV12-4,TGTGCCAGCACCTTCCTAGGGGCGAGCTCCTACGAGCAGTACTTC,CASTFLGASSYEQYF
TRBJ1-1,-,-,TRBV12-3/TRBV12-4,TGTGCCAGCAGCGGGAAGAACACTGAAGCTTTCTTT,CASSGKNTEAFF
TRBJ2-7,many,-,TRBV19,TGTGCCAGTCGGAGGGGACAAACCTACGAGCAGTACTTC,CASRRGQTYEQYF
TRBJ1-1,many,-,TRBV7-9,TGTGCCAGCAGCGAGAGATATATGAACACTGAAGCTTTCTTT,CASSERYMNTEAFF
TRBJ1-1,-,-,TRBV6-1,TGTGCCAGCAGTGTGGCAGGAACGAACACTGAAGCTTTCTTT,CASSVAGTNTEAFF
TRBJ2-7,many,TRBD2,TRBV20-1,TGCAGTGCTAGCCTTAGCGGGGGCTCCTACGAGCAGTACTTC,CSASLSGGSYEQYF
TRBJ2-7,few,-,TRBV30,TGTGCCTGGGTAGTTAAAGGAGTGCCGGAGGACGAGCAGTACTTC,CAWVVKGVPEDEQYF
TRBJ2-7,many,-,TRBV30,TGTGCCTGGAGTGTGGGCTCCCTTAACGATATGCAGTACTTC,CAWSVGSLNDMQYF
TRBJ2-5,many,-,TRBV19,TGTGCCAGTACACCAGGGTATCTAGAGACCCAGTACTTC,CASTPGYLETQYF
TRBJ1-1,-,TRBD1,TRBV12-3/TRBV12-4,TGTGCCAGCAGTTTATCGGGACAGGGGGCTGAAGCTTTCTTT,CASSLSGQGAEAFF
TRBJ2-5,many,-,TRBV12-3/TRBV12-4,TGTGCCAGCACCCTGGACTCCTATAGGGAGACCCAGTACTTC,CASTLDSYRETQYF
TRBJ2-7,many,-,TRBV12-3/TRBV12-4,TGTGCCAGCACCAGAGTTGGCTACGAGCAGTACTTC,CASTRVGYEQYF
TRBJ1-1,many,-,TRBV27,TGTGCCAGCAGTTTACGGAAGTACTCTGAAGCTTTCTTT,CASSLRKYSEAFF
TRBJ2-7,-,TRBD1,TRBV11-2,TGTGCCAGCAGCTCGGCCAGGACAGGGGCTAGCGAGCAGTACTTC,CASSSARTGASEQYF
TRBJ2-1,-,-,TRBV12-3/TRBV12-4,TGTGCCAGCAGGGAAACCTACAATGAGCAGTTCTTC,CASRETYNEQFF
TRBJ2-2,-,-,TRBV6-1,TGTGCCAGCAGTACGAGACTCCCTACAGGGCTCTCCGGGGAGCTGTTTTTT,CASSTRLPTGLSGELFF
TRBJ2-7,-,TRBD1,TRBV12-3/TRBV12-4,TGTGCCAGCAGTTTCGGACAGGGGATCCCCTACGAGCAGTACTTC,CASSFGQGIPYEQYF
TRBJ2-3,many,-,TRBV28,TGTGCCAGCAGTTTATCCAGGACGAGCACAGATACGCAGTATTTT,CASSLSRTSTDTQYF
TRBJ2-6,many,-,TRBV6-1,TGTGCCAGCAGCCTAGAAGGGGCCAACGTCCTGACTTTC,CASSLEGANVLTF
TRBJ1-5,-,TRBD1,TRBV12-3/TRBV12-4,TGTGCCAGCAGTACACGGACAGGGGGCGGTATGGGTCAGCCCCAGCATTTT,CASSTRTGGGMGQPQHF
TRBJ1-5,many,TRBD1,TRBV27,TGTGCCAGCGGCCGGGACAGGCAGAGCAATCAGCCCCAGCATTTT,CASGRDRQSNQPQHF
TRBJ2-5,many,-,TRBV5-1,TGCGCCAGCAATCAGGACAACCAAGAGACCCAGTACTTC,CASNQDNQETQYF
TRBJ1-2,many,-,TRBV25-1,TGTGCCAGCAGTGGATCGGGGGTCGGCTACACCTTC,CASSGSGVGYTF
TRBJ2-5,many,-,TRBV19,TGTGCCAGTAGTACGGGCATCCAAGAGACCCAGTACTTC,CASSTGIQETQYF
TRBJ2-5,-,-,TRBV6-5,TGTGCCAGCAGTTACTCGGCAGTTGATGAGGGAGAGACCCAGTACTTC,CASSYSAVDEGETQYF
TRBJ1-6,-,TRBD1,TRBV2,TGTGCCAGCAGTGAGGGACAGCGGTATAATTCACCCCTCCACTTT,CASSEGQRYNSPLHF